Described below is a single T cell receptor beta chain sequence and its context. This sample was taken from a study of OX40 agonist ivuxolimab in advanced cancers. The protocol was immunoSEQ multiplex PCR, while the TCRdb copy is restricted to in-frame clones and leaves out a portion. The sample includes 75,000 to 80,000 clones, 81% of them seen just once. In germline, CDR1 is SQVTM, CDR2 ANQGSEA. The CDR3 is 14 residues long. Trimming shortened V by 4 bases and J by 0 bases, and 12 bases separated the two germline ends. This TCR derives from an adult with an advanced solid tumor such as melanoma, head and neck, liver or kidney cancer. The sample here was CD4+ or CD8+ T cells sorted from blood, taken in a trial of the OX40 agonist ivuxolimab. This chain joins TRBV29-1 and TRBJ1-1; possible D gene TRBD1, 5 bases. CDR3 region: CSVATWGVNTEAFF. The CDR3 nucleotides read TGCAGCGTTGCGACGTGGGGGGTGAACACTGAAGCTTTCTTT. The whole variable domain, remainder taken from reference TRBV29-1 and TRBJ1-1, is SAVISQKPSRDICQRGTSLTIQCQVDSQVTMMFWYRQQPGQSLTLIATANQGSEATYESGFVIDKFPISRPNLTFSTLTVSNMSPEDSSIYLCSVATWGVNTEAFFGQGTRLTVV.